This T cell receptor (beta chain) was observed in a study of PD-L1 blockade in urothelial cancer. Study overall: Blood was evaluated 3 weeks (second dose) and 6 weeks after therapy began.

Sample time point: peripheral blood 6 weeks after treatment start. Assay used: immunoSEQ multiplex PCR; TCRdb lists only in-frame clones, some missing. The sample comprises tens of thousands of clones, approximately 90% of which are singletons, and approximately 0.89% rests with the top ten. The CDR3 consists of 15 residues. Germline CDR1 and CDR2: MNHNS and SASEGT. V was pared by 3 bases and J by 0 bases, with 10 bases between. The clonotype originates from an elderly woman with urothelial cancer. This chain links TRBV6-1 with TRBJ2-3, with TRBD2 as a possible D gene (5 bases). Material: PBMCs, obtained around atezolizumab (anti-PD-L1) treatment. CDR3 coding DNA: TGTGCCAGCAGTGACAGGCCGGGGAGCACAGATACGCAGTATTTT. Residues: CASSDRPGSTDTQYF.